The count of the clone carrying this TCR beta chain is one. This record belongs to a study of blood T cell repertoires in COVID-19. In the study overall: Specimens from acute and convalescent COVID-19 originated in the United States, Italy and Spain. Sources were T cells, B-cell-depleted T cells, or PBMCs; the material itself was cDNA or gDNA.

In the original workflow: Amplified reference gene primers provided the basis for estimating nucleated cell counts. The table came from immunoSEQ multiplex PCR; TCRdb's copy has only in-frame clones and leaves some out. V, J and clone size were drawn from that table, and D and trimming were deduced from the DNA. The sample shows more than 35,000 clones, roughly 80% of them seen only once. This CDR3 region has 15 residues. V was clipped by 5 bases and J by 8 bases, with 18 bases between them. Germline lookup yields CDR1 SNHLY and CDR2 FYNNEI. This chain uses TRBV2 with TRBJ1-4; TRBD1 is a possible D gene (5 bases). Sequenced input: peripheral blood. This receptor was identified in a woman in her 70s with acute or convalescent COVID-19. CDR3: CASSRSGGSGEKLFF. The CDR3 bases are TGTGCCAGCAGTCGCTCCGGGGGTAGTGGGGAAAAACTGTTTTTT.